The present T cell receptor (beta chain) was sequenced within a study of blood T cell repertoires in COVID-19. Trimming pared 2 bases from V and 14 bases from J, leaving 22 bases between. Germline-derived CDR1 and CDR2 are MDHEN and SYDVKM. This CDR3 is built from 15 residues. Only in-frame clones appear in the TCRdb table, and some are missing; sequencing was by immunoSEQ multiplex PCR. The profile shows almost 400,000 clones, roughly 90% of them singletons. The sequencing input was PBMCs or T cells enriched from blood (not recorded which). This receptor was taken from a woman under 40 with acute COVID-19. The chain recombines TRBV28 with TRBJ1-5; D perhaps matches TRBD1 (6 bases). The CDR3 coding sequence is TGTGCCAGCAGTTTAATCGGGTCACCAGGGGTGTTCAAGCATTTT. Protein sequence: CASSLIGSPGVFKHF. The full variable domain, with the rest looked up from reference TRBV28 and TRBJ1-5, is DVKVTQSSRYLVKRTGEKVFLECVQDMDHENMFWYRQDPGLGLRLIYFSYDVKMKEKGDIPEGYSVSREKKERFSLILESASTNQTSMYLCASSLIGSPGVFKHFGDGTRLSIL.